Presented here are 3 T cell receptor beta chains from one specimen sequenced in a study of cytotoxic CD8 clonotypes in ibrutinib-treated CLL. Assay: immunoSEQ multiplex PCR; the TCRdb copy retains only in-frame clones and omits some. The sample holds some 80,000 clones; roughly 83% are singletons and the top ten take 4.8%. The source was PBMCs, collected after 12 months of ibrutinib treatment. These receptors originate from a human donor with chronic lymphocytic leukemia.

V usage is TRBV5-1 and J usage is TRBJ2-7, with a possible D match to TRBD2 (5 bases). The CDR3 loop spans 14 amino acids. Germline loops: CDR1 SGHRS, CDR2 YFSETQ. Trimming left V 0 bases short and J 7 bases short, with 14 bases between. CDR3 region: CASSLGLALGEQYF. The CDR3 coding sequence is TGCGCCAGCAGCTTGGGGCTAGCCCTGGGGGAGCAGTACTTC. Filled out from reference TRBV5-1 and TRBJ2-7, the complete variable domain reads KAGVTQTPRYLIKTRGQQVTLSCSPISGHRSVSWYQQTPGQGLQFLFEYFSETQRNKGNFPGRFSGRQFSNSRSEMNVSTLELGDSALYLCASSLGLALGEQYFGPGTRLTVT.

The chain combines TRBV10-3 with TRBJ1-5; TRBD1 aligns across 7 bases. V gave up 0 bases and J gave up 5 bases; unmatched junction bases: 4. Germline V lookup: CDR1 ENHRY, CDR2 SYGVKD. The CDR3 consists of 15 residues. The CDR3 sequence: CAISESGTDHQPQHF. CDR3 sequence (DNA): TGTGCCATCAGTGAGTCCGGGACAGACCATCAGCCCCAGCATTTT.

The genes are TRBV5-1 and TRBJ2-7; the D gene is possibly TRBD1 (6 bases). Between the trimmed V and J ends, which lost 0 bases and 12 bases, there was a span of 13 bases. This CDR3 contains 12 residues. Germline CDR1 SGHRS, CDR2 YFSETQ. The CDR3 nucleotides read TGCGCCAGCAGCTTGGGGCAGGGGCGTTGGTACTTC. Its protein is CASSLGQGRWYF.